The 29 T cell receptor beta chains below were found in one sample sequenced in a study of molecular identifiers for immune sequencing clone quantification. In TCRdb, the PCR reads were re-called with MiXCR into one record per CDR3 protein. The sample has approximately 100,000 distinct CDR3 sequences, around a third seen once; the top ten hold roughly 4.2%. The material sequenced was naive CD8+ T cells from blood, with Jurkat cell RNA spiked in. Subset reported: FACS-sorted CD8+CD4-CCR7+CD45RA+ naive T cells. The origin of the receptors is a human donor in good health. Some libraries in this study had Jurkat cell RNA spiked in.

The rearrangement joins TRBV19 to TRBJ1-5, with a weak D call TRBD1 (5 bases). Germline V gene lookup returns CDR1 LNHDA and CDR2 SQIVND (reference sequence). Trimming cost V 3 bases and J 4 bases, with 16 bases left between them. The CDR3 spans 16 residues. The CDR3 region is CASSMWRTSGNQPQHF. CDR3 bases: TGTGCCAGTAGTATGTGGAGGACATCAGGAAATCAGCCCCAGCATTTT.

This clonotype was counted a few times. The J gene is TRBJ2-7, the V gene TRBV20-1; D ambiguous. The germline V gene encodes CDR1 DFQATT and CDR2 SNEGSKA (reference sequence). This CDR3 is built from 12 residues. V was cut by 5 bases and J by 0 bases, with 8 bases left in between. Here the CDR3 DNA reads TGCAGTGCTCCGGGCAACTCCTACGAGCAGTACTTC. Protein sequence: CSAPGNSYEQYF.

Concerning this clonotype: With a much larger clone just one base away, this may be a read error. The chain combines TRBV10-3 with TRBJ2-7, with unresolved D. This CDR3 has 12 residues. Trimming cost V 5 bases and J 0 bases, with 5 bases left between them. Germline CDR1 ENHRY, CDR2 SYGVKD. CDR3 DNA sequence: TGTGCCATCAGTTATATCTCCTACGAGCAGTACTTC. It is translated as CAISYISYEQYF.

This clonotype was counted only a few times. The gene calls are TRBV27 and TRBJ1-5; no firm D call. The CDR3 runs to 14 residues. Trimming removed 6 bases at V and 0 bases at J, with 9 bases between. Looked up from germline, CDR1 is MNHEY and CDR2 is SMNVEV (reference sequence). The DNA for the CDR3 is TGTGCCAGCAGCCCCCTGACTAGCAATCAGCCCCAGCATTTT. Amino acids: CASSPLTSNQPQHF.

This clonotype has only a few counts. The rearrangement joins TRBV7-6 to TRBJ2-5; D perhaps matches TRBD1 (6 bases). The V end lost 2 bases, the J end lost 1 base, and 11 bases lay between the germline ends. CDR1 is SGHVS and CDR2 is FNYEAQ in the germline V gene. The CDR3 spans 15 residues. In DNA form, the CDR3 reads TGTGCCAGCAGCTTAAGTTGGGGGCGCCAAGAGACCCAGTACTTC. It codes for CASSLSWGRQETQYF.

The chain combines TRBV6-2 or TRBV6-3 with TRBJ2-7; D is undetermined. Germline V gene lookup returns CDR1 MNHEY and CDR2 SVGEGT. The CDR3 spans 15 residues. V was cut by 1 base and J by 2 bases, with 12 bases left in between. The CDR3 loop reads CASSYWSPTPYEQYF. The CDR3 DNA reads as TGTGCCAGCAGTTACTGGTCGCCAACTCCCTACGAGCAGTACTTC.

CDR3 amino acids: CASKNPGQNYGYTF. The CDR3 nucleotides are TGTGCCAGCAAAAATCCGGGACAGAACTATGGCTACACCTTC. The chain uses TRBV28 and TRBJ1-2, with TRBD1 identical over 7 bases. Germline CDR1 MDHEN, CDR2 SYDVKM. V lost 7 bases and J lost 2; bases outside the gene matches: 7. The CDR3 has 14 residues.

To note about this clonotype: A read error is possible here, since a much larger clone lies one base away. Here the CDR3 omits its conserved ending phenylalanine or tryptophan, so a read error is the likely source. The DNA of the CDR3 is TGTGCCAGCAGTCAGGACCCGACAGGGCGAGTCTTATGGGAAAAACTGTTTTTA. This codes for CASSQDPTGRVLWEKLFL. The V and J genes are TRBV28 and TRBJ1-4; TRBD1 matches 7 bases. The V gene end was trimmed by 5 bases and the J gene end by 8 bases; junction bases not matched to a gene: 20. Germline V gene data show CDR1 as MDHEN and CDR2 as SYDVKM. This CDR3 contains 18 residues.

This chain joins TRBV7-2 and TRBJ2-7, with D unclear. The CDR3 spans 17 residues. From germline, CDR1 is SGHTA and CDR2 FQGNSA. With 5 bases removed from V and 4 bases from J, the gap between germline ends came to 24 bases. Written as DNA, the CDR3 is TGTGCCAGCAGCCCCACGGGTGAAAGGCAGGTCCCTTACGAGCAGTACTTC. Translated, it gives CASSPTGERQVPYEQYF.

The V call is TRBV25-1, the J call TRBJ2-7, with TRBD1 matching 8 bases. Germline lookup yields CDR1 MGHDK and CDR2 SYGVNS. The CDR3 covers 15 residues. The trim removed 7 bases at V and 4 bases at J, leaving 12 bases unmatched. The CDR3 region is CASTPDRGQGYEQYF. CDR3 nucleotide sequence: TGTGCCAGCACCCCCGACAGGGGTCAAGGATACGAGCAGTACTTC.

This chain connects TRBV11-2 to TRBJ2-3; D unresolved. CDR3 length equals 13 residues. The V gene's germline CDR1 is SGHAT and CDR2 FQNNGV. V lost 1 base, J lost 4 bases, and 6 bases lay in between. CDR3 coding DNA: TGTGCCAGCAGCTTAGTTTGTGCAGATACGCAGTATTTT. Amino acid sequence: CASSLVCADTQYF.

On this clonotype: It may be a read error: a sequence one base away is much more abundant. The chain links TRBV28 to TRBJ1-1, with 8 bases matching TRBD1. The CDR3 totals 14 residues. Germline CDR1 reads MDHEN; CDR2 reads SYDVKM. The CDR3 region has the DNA TGTGCCAGCAGTCCCCAGGGGGCGCCGACTGACGCTTTCTTT. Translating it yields CASSPQGAPTDAFF.

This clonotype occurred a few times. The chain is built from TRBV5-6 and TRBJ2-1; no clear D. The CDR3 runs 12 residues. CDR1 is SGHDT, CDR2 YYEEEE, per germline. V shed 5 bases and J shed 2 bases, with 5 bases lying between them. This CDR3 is CASRVAYNEQFF. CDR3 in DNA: TGTGCCAGCAGGGTGGCCTACAATGAGCAGTTCTTC.

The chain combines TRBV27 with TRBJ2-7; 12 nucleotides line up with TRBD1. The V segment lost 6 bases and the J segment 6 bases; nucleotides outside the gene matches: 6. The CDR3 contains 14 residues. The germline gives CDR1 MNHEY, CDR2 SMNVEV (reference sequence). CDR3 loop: CASSRGTGGCEQYF. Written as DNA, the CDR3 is TGTGCCAGCAGCCGCGGGACAGGGGGCTGCGAGCAGTACTTC.

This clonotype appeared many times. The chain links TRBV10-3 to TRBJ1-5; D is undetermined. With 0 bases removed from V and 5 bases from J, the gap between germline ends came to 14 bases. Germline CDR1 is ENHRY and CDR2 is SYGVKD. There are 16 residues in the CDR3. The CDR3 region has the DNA TGTGCCATCAGTGAGTCAGGGATAGAGTTGTATCAGCCCCAGCATTTT. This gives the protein CAISESGIELYQPQHF.

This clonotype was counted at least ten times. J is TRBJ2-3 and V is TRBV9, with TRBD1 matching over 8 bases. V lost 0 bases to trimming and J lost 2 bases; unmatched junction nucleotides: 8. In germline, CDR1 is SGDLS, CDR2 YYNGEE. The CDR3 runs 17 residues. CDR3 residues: CASSVGMWQGATDTQYF. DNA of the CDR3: TGTGCCAGCAGCGTAGGAATGTGGCAGGGGGCCACAGATACGCAGTATTTT.

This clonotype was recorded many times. CDR3 coding DNA: TGTGCCAGCGGGGGACACCCCGGGAGCAATCAGCCCCAGCATTTT. This translates into CASGGHPGSNQPQHF. The rearrangement joins TRBV6-5 to TRBJ1-5; a possible D gene is TRBD1 (6 bases). The V gene's germline CDR1 is MNHEY and CDR2 SVGAGI. Trimming removed 8 bases at V and 1 base at J, with 15 bases between. The CDR3 has 15 residues.

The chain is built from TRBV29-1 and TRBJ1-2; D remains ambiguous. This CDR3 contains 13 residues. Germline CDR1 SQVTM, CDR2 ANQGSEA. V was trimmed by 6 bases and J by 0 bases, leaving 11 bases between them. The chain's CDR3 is CSVPTSTNYGYTF. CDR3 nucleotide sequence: TGCAGCGTCCCGACAAGCACTAACTATGGCTACACCTTC.

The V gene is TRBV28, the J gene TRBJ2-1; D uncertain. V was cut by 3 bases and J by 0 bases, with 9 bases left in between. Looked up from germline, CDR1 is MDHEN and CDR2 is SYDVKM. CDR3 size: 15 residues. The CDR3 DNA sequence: TGTGCCAGCAGTTTCACCGATAGCTCCTACAATGAGCAGTTCTTC. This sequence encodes CASSFTDSSYNEQFF.

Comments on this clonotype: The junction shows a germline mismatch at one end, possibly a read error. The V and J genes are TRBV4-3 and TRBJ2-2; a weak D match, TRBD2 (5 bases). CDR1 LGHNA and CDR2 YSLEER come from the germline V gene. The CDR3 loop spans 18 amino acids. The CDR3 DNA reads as TGCGCCAGCAGCCAAGATTTTTTCGACAACACGAACACCGGGGAGCCGTTTTTT. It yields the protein CASSQDFFDNTNTGEPFF.

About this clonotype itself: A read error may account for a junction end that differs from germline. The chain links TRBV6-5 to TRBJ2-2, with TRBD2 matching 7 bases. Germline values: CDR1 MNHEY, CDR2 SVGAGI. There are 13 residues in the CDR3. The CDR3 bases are TGTGCCAGCAGTTTAGCGGGCACCGGGGAGCTGGTTTTT. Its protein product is CASSLAGTGELVF.

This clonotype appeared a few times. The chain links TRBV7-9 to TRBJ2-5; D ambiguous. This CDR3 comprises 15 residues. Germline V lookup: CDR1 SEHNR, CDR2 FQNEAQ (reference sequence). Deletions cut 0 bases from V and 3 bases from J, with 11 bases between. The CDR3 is CASSLAFFREETQYF. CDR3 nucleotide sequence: TGTGCCAGCAGCTTAGCTTTTTTCAGAGAAGAGACCCAGTACTTC.

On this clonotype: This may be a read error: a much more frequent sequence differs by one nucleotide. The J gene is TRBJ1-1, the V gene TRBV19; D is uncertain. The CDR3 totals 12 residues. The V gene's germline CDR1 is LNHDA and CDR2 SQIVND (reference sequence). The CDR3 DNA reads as TGTGCCGGTAGTGGAGGGTTCACTGAAGCTTTCTTT. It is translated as CAGSGGFTEAFF.

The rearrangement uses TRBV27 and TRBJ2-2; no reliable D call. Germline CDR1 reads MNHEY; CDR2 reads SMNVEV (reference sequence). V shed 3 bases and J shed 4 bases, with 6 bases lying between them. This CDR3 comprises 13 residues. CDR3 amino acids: CASSFWVTGELFF. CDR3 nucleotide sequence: TGTGCCAGCAGTTTCTGGGTCACCGGGGAGCTGTTTTTT.

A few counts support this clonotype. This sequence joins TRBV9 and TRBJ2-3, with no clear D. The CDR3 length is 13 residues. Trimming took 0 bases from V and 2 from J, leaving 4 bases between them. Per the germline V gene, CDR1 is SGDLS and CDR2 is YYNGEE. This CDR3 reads CASSVGTTDTQYF. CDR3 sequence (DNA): TGTGCCAGCAGCGTAGGAACCACAGATACGCAGTATTTT.

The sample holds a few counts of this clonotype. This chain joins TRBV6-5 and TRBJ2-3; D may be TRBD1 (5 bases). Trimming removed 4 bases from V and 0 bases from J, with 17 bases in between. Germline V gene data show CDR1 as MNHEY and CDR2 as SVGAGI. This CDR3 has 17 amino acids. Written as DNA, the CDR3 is TGTGCCAGCAGTTTGTACAGGCAAATACCTAGCACAGATACGCAGTATTTT. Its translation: CASSLYRQIPSTDTQYF.

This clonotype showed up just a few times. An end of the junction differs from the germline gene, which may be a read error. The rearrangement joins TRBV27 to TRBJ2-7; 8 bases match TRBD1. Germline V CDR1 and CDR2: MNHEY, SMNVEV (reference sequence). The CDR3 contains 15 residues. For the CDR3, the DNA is TGTGCCAGCAGCCCGAGGGCAGGGGGCTCCCACGAGCAGTACTTC. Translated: CASSPRAGGSHEQYF.

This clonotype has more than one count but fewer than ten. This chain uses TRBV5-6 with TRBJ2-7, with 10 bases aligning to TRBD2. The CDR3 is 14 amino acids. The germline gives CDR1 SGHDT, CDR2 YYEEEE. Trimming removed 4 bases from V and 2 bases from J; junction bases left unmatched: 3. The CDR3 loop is CASSQTSGAYEQYF. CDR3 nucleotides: TGTGCCAGCAGCCAAACTAGCGGGGCCTACGAGCAGTACTTC. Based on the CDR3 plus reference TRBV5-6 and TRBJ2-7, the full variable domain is DAGVTQSPTHLIKTRGQQVTLRCSPKSGHDTVSWYQQALGQGPQFIFQYYEEEERQRGNFPDRFSGHQFPNYSSELNVNALLLGDSALYLCASSQTSGAYEQYFGPGTRLTVT.

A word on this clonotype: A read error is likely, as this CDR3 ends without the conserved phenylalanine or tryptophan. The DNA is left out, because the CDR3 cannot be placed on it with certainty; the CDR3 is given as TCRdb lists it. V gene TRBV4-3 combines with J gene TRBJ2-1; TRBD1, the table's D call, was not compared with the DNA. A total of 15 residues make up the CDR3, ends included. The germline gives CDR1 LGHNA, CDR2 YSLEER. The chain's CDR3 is CASSQGGRRYNEQII.